In this sample, the clone carrying this TCR beta chain turned up a few times. The antigen remains unidentified. This specimen comes from a study of identical twins. The study's findings and limits: Twin pairs' shared out-of-frame alpha sequences were enriched in low generation probability. Beta clonotypes that were abundant in cord blood contained fewer insertions, a pattern absent from memory repertoires.

The CDR3 sequence is 16 residues long. The V gene's germline CDR1 is MNHNS and CDR2 SASEGT. The junction had 11 bases not matched to a gene; V was cut back by 3 bases and J by 4 bases. TCRdb recomputed calls from the 5' RACE reads with MiXCR, one row per CDR3 protein. The data contain approximately 220,000 distinct CDR3 sequences, roughly a tenth of them singletons. This TCR was recovered from a woman between 18 and 30 years old in good health. The source material was memory (CD45RO+) T cells sorted from blood. The chain recombines TRBV6-1 with TRBJ2-7, with 8 bases identical to TRBD2. CDR3 protein: CASSDVVGLAGYEQYF. Here the CDR3 DNA reads TGTGCCAGCAGTGACGTCGTTGGGCTAGCGGGTTACGAGCAGTACTTC.